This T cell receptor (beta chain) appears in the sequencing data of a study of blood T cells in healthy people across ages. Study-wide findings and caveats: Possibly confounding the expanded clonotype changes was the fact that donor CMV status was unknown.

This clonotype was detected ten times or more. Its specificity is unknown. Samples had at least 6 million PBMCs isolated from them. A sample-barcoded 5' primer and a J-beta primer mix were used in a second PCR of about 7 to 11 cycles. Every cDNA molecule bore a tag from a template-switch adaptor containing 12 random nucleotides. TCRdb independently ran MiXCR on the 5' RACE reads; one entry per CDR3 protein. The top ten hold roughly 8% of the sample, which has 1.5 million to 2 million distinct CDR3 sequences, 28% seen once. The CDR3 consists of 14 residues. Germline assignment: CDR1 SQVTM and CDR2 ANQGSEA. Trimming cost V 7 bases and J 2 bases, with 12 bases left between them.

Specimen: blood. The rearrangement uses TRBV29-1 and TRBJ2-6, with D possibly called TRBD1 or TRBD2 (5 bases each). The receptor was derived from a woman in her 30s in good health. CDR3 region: CSAKTGPGANVLTF. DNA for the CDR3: TGCAGCGCTAAGACGGGGCCTGGGGCCAACGTCCTGACTTTC.